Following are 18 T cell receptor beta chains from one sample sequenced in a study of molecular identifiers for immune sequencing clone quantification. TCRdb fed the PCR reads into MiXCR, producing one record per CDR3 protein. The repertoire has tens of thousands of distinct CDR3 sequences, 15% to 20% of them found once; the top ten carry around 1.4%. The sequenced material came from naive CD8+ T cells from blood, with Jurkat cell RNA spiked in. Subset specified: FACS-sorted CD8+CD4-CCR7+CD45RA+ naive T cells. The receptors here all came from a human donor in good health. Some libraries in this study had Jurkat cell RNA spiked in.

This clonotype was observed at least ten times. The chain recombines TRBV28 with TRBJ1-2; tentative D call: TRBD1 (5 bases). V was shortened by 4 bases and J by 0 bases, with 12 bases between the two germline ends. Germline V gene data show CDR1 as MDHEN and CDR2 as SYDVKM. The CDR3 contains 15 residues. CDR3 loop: CASSSARETNYGYTF. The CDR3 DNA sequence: TGTGCCAGCAGTTCTGCCAGGGAAACTAACTATGGCTACACCTTC.

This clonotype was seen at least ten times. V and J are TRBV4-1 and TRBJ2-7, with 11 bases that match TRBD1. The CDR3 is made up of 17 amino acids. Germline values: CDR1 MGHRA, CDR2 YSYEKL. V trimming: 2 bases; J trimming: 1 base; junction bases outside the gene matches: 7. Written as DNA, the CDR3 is TGCGCCAGCAGCCAAAAGGCCGGACAGGGGGCTTCCTACGAGCAGTACTTC. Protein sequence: CASSQKAGQGASYEQYF.

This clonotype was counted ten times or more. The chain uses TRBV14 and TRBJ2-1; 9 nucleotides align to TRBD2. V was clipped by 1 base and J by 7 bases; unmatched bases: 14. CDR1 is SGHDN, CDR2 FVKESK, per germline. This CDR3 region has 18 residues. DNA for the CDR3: TGTGCCAGCAGCCAAGTATTTAGGACGACTAGCGGTCGGAATGAGCAGTTCTTC. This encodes CASSQVFRTTSGRNEQFF. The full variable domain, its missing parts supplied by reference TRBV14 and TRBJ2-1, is EAGVTQFPSHSVIEKGQTVTLRCDPISGHDNLYWYRRVMGKEIKFLLHFVKESKQDESGMPNNRFLAERTGGTYSTLKVQPAELEDSGVYFCASSQVFRTTSGRNEQFFGPGTRLTVL.

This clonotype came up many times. CDR3 DNA: TGTGCCAGCGCACGGGGTCAAGCGGGAAGGGAGACCCAGTACTTC. Translated, it gives CASARGQAGRETQYF. This sequence joins TRBV6-5 and TRBJ2-5; TRBD2 aligns across 7 bases. The CDR3 consists of 15 residues. Germline trimming cut 8 bases from V and 5 bases from J; bases unmatched to any gene: 14. Germline V gene sequence: CDR1 MNHEY, CDR2 SVGAGI.

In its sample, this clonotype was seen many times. This CDR3 is CASSQVTAGTGEHYGYTF. The CDR3 DNA reads TGCGCCAGCAGCCAAGTAACGGCCGGGACAGGGGAGCACTATGGCTACACCTTC. This rearrangement joins TRBV4-1 to TRBJ1-2; TRBD1 agrees at 10 bases. The ends lost 1 base at V and 3 bases at J; junction bases unmatched: 11. The germline V gene has CDR1 MGHRA and CDR2 YSYEKL. The CDR3 extends over 18 amino acids.

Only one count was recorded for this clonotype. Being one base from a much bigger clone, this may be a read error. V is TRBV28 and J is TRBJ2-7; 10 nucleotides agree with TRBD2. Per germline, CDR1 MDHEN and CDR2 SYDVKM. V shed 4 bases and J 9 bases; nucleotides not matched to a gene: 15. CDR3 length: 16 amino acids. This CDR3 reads CASSSWLAGAALGQYF. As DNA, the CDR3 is TGTGCCAGCAGTTCATGGCTAGCGGGAGCGGCGTTAGGGCAGTACTTC.

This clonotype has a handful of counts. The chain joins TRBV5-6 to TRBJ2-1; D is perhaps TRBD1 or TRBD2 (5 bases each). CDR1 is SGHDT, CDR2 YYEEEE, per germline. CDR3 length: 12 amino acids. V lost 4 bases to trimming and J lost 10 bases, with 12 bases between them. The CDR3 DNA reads TGTGCCAGCAGCATCCGGGACGGGGAGCAGTTCTTC. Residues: CASSIRDGEQFF.

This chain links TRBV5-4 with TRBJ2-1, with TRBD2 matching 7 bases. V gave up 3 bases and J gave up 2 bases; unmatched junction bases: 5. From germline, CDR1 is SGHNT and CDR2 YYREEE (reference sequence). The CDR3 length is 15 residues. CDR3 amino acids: CASSSSGQTYNEQFF. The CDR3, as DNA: TGTGCCAGCAGCTCTAGCGGCCAAACCTACAATGAGCAGTTCTTC.

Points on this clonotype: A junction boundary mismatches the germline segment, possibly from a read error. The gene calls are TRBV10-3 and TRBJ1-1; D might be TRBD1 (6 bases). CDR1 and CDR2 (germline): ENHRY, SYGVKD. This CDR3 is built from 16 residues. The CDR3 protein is CAISESSAGRGSETFF. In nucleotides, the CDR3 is TGTGCCATCAGTGAGTCGTCGGCGGGGAGGGGGTCTGAAACTTTCTTT.

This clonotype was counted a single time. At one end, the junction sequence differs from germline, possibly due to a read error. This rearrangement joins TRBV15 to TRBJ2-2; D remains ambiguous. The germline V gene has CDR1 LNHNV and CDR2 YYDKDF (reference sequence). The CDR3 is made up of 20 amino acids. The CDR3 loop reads CATSRDGEDRRSWYTGELFF. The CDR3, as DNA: TGCGCCACCAGCAGAGATGGAGAGGACCGCAGAAGTTGGTACACCGGGGAGCTGTTTTTT.

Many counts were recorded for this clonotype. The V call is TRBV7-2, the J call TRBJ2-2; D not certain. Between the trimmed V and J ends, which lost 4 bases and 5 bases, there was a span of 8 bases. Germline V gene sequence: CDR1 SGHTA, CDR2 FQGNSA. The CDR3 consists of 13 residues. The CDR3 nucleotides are TGTGCCAGCAGCTGGACCGGAACCGGGGAGCTGTTTTTT. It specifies CASSWTGTGELFF. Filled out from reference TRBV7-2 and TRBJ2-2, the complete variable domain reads GAGVSQSPSNKVTEKGKDVELRCDPISGHTALYWYRQSLGQGLEFLIYFQGNSAPDKSGLPSDRFSAERTGGSVSTLTIQRTQQEDSAVYLCASSWTGTGELFFGEGSRLTVL.

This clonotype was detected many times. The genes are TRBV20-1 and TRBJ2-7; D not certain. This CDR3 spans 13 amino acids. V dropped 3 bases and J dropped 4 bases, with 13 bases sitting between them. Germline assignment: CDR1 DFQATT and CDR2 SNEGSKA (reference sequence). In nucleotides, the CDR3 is TGCAGTGCTAGTCAGTTAGAGGTGTACGAGCAGTACTTC. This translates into CSASQLEVYEQYF.

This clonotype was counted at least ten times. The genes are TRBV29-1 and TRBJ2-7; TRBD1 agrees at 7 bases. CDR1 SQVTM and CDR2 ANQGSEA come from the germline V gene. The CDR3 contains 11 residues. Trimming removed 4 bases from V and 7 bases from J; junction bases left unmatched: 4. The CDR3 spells CSVGQGREQYF. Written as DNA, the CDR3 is TGCAGCGTTGGACAGGGAAGAGAGCAGTACTTC.

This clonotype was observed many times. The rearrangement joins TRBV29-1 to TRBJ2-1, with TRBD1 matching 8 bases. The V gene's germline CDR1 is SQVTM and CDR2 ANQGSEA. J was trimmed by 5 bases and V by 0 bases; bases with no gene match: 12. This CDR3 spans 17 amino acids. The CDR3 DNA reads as TGCAGCGTTGAAGACCCTCTGGCAGGGGGCGCGAACAATGAGCAGTTCTTC. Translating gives CSVEDPLAGGANNEQFF.

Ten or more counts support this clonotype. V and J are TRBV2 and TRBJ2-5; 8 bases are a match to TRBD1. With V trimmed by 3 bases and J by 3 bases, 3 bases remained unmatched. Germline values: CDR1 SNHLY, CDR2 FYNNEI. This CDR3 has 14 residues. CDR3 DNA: TGTGCCAGCAGTGACGGACAGGGCGAAGAGACCCAGTACTTC. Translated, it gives CASSDGQGEETQYF.

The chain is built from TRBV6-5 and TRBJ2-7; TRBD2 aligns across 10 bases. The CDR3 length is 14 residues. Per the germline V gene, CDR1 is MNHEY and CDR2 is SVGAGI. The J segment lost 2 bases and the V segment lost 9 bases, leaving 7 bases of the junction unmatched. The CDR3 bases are TGTGCCAGTTCCCTTACTAGCGGGGCCTACGAGCAGTACTTC. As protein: CASSLTSGAYEQYF.

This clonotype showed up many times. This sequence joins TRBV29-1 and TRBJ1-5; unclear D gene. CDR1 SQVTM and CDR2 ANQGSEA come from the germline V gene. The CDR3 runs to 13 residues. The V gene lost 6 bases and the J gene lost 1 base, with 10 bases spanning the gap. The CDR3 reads CSVEDGSNQPQHF. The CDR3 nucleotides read TGCAGCGTCGAGGATGGCAGCAATCAGCCCCAGCATTTT.

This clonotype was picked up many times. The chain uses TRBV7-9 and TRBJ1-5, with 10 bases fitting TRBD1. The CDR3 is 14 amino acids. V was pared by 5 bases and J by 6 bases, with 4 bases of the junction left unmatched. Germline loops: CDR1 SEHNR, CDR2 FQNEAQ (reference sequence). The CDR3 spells CASSAGTGVQPQHF. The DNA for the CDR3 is TGTGCCAGCAGCGCCGGGACAGGGGTTCAGCCCCAGCATTTT.